These T cell receptor beta chains were read from a single sample in a study of blood T cell repertoires in COVID-19. Generated by immunoSEQ multiplex PCR, the TCRdb table keeps only in-frame clones and is missing some. Seen here are about 150,000 clones, about 80% observed once, and the top ten hold roughly 2%. The material sequenced was peripheral blood. Receptors originate from an elderly woman with acute or convalescent COVID-19. Each CDR3 is given with its conserved first and last residue.

j_call: TRBJ1-1
v_call: TRBV28
cdr3_aa: CASSLWTGRAEAFF

j_call: TRBJ1-4
v_call: TRBV5-1
cdr3_aa: CASSLHSGKLFF

j_call: TRBJ2-1
v_call: TRBV4-3
cdr3_aa: CASSQDLAGGGPDYNEQFF

j_call: TRBJ1-2
v_call: TRBV28
cdr3_aa: CASSLPEGAHGYTF

j_call: TRBJ2-7
v_call: TRBV5-1
cdr3_aa: CASSWTGSNSEQYF

j_call: TRBJ1-5
v_call: TRBV28
cdr3_aa: CASSFYLDRINQPQHF

j_call: TRBJ2-7
v_call: TRBV5-1
cdr3_aa: CASSLGQGVNEQYF

j_call: TRBJ2-7
v_call: TRBV2
cdr3_aa: CASSDIGGGEQYF

j_call: TRBJ2-3
v_call: TRBV5-1
cdr3_aa: CASRRLANPTDTQYF

j_call: TRBJ1-6
v_call: TRBV24-1
cdr3_aa: CATSAGTGVSPLHF

j_call: TRBJ1-2
v_call: TRBV7-2
cdr3_aa: CASSLDPSEGGYTF

j_call: TRBJ2-7
v_call: TRBV27
cdr3_aa: CASSFYRDSRAYEQYF

j_call: TRBJ2-7
v_call: TRBV6-5
cdr3_aa: CASSRPGSPREQYF

j_call: TRBJ2-3
v_call: TRBV18
cdr3_aa: CASSQTNPGQGWTDTQYF

j_call: TRBJ1-5
v_call: TRBV4-1
cdr3_aa: CASSQVGQINQPQHF

j_call: TRBJ2-5
v_call: TRBV18
cdr3_aa: CASSLQTSVETQYF

j_call: TRBJ2-7
v_call: TRBV2
cdr3_aa: CASSGGPVGQYF

j_call: TRBJ1-2
v_call: TRBV12-3/TRBV12-4
cdr3_aa: CASSPQGFYGYTF

j_call: TRBJ2-7
v_call: TRBV12-3/TRBV12-4
cdr3_aa: CASSLVPVYEQYF

j_call: TRBJ2-3
v_call: TRBV2
cdr3_aa: CASRLGGSGTDTQYF

j_call: TRBJ1-1
v_call: TRBV29-1
cdr3_aa: CSARQGLDTEAFF

j_call: TRBJ1-1
v_call: TRBV13
cdr3_aa: CASSRTGREAFF

j_call: TRBJ1-5
v_call: TRBV5-6
cdr3_aa: CASSISGTGSYQPQHF

j_call: TRBJ1-2
v_call: TRBV2
cdr3_aa: CASSQGTYGYTF

j_call: TRBJ1-4
v_call: TRBV14
cdr3_aa: CASSRGQGAWEKLFF

j_call: TRBJ2-7
v_call: TRBV6-1
cdr3_aa: CASSEIQGPYEQYF

j_call: TRBJ2-1
v_call: TRBV2
cdr3_aa: CASSEGPSDYNEQFF

j_call: TRBJ2-5
v_call: TRBV24-1
cdr3_aa: CATSDSIGTGGEETQYF

j_call: TRBJ2-1
v_call: TRBV5-1
cdr3_aa: CASSRGGLAGYNEQFF

j_call: TRBJ1-1
v_call: TRBV6-2/TRBV6-3
cdr3_aa: CASSFPQGAGTEAFF

j_call: TRBJ2-1
v_call: TRBV18
cdr3_aa: CASSIVFAASSYNEQFF

j_call: TRBJ1-4
v_call: TRBV6-5
cdr3_aa: CASSPRGRVGEKLFF

j_call: TRBJ2-3
v_call: TRBV2
cdr3_aa: CASSLAASTDTQYF

j_call: TRBJ1-2
v_call: TRBV7-2
cdr3_aa: CASSLAGDFGRGYTF

j_call: TRBJ1-5
v_call: TRBV29-1
cdr3_aa: CSVGQGNNQPQHF

j_call: TRBJ1-1
v_call: TRBV29-1
cdr3_aa: CSVVGADGTTEAFF

j_call: TRBJ2-7
v_call: TRBV12-3/TRBV12-4
cdr3_aa: CASSLGQGYEQYF

j_call: TRBJ2-7
v_call: TRBV2
cdr3_aa: CASYTAGGFSYEQYF

j_call: TRBJ1-6
v_call: TRBV28
cdr3_aa: CASSRRVGANSPLHF

j_call: TRBJ1-4
v_call: TRBV5-1
cdr3_aa: CASSLALSSEKLFF

j_call: TRBJ1-2
v_call: TRBV28
cdr3_aa: CASSLPQGNYGYTF

j_call: TRBJ1-1
v_call: TRBV3-1/TRBV3-2
cdr3_aa: CASSQRGTEAFF